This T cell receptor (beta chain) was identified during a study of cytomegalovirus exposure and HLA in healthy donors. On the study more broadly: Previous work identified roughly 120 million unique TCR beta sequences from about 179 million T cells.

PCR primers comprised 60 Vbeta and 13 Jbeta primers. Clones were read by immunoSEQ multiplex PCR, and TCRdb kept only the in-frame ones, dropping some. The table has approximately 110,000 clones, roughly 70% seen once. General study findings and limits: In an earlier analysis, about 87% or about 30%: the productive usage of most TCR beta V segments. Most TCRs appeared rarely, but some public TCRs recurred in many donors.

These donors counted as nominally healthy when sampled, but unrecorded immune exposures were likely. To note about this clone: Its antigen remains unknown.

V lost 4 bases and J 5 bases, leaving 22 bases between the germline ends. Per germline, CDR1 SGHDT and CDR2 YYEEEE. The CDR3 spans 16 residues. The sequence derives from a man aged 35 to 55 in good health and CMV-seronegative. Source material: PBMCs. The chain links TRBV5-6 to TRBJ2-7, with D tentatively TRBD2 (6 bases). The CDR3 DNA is TGTGCCAGCAGCGGCGCTATAGGGGAGGTCGTTCACGAGCAGTACTTC. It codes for CASSGAIGEVVHEQYF.